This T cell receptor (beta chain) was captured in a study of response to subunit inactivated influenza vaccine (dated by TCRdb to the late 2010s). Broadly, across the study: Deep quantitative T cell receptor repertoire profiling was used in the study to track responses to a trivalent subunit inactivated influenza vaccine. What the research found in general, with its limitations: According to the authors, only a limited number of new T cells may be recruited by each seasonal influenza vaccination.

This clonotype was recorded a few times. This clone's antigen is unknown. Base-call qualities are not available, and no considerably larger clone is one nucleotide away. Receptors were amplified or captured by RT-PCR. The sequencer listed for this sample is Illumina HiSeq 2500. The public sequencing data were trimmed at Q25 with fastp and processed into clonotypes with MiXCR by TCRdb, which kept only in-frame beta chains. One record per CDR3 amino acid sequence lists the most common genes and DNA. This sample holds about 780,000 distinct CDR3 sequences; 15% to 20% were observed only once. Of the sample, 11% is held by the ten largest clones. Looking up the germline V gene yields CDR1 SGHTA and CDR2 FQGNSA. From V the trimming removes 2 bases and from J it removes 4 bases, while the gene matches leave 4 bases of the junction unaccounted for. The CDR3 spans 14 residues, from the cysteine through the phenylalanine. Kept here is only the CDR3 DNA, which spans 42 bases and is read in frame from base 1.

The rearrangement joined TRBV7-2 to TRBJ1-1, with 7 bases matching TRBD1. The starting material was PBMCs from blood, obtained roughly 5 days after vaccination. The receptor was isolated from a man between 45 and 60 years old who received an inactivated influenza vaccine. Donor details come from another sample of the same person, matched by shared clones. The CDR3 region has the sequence CASSLQGGTTEAFF. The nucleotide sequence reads TGTGCCAGCAGCTTACAGGGGGGGACCACTGAAGCTTTCTTT. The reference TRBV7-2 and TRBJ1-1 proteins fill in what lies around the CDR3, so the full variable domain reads GAGVSQSPSNKVTEKGKDVELRCDPISGHTALYWYRQSLGQGLEFLIYFQGNSAPDKSGLPSDRFSAERTGGSVSTLTIQRTQQEDSAVYLCASSLQGGTTEAFFGQGTRLTVV.